This TCR beta chain was profiled in a study of cytotoxic CD8 clonotypes in ibrutinib-treated CLL. For the study at large: Sample averages reached 250,000 to 300,000 productive templates and 80,000 to 100,000 productive rearrangements.

Clones were read by immunoSEQ multiplex PCR, and TCRdb kept only the in-frame ones, dropping some. The sample lists approximately 200,000 clones; around 70% were seen once. The CDR3 contains 15 residues. The V gene's germline CDR1 is SGHRS and CDR2 YFSETQ. Trimming took 1 base from V and 7 from J; bases not matched to a gene: 7. This clone was counted only a few times. The sample in question was PBMCs, obtained after 24 months of ibrutinib treatment. This chain uses TRBV5-1 with TRBJ2-1; 8 bases are shared with TRBD1. This clonotype was obtained from a human donor with chronic lymphocytic leukemia. The CDR3 is CASSLRQGLGNEQFF. DNA of the CDR3: TGCGCCAGCAGCTTGAGACAGGGGTTAGGGAATGAGCAGTTCTTC.